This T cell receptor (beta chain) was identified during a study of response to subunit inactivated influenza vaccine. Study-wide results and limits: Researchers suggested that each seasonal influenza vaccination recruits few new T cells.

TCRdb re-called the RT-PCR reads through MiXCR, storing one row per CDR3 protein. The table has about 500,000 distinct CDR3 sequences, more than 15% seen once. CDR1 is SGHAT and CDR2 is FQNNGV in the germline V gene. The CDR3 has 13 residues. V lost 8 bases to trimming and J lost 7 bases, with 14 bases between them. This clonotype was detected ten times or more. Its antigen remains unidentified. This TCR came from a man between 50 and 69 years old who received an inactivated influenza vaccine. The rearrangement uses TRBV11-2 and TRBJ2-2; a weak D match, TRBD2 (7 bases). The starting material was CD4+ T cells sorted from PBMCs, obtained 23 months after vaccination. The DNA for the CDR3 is TGTGCCAGCCTCGTGGGGGGGCTCGGGGAGCTGTTTTTT. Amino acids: CASLVGGLGELFF.